This is a list of T cell receptor beta chains from one sample in a study of cytomegalovirus exposure and HLA in healthy donors. Sequencing used immunoSEQ multiplex PCR; TCRdb keeps in-frame clones, though not all of them. The sample contains about 130,000 clones, about 72% of which appear only once. Sequenced: PBMCs. The receptors were gathered from a female donor in good health and CMV-seronegative. Each CDR3 is given with its conserved first and last residue. Fields, in order: J gene, V gene, CDR3 protein.

TRBJ1-3,TRBV19,CASSPTGPGNTIYF
TRBJ2-7,TRBV28,CASSPINRGHSPLTYEQYF
TRBJ2-1,TRBV5-4,CASSLDGHSYNEQFF
TRBJ2-5,TRBV4-1,CASRSGKGQETQYF
TRBJ2-7,TRBV11-2,CASSLGQSSYEQYF
TRBJ1-2,TRBV29-1,CSVGGVWGYTF
TRBJ2-4,TRBV18,CASSLSGTGENIQYF
TRBJ2-5,TRBV27,CASSPRRAGGETQYF
TRBJ1-5,TRBV19,CASSSGTSEPQHF
TRBJ1-1,TRBV18,CASSRLQMNTEAFF
TRBJ2-7,TRBV11-2,CASSLGQHSYEQYF
TRBJ2-2,TRBV28,CASSPWTGDTGELFF
TRBJ1-4,TRBV10-1,CASSSGESGEKLFF
TRBJ1-1,TRBV18,CASSPPVGSLNTEAFF
TRBJ2-7,TRBV11-2,CASSAGRSYEQYF